These 25 T cell receptor beta chains originate from one sample sequenced in a study of CD8 T cells in ankylosing spondylitis. Each CDR3 protein is one row after TCRdb ran MiXCR on the 5' RACE reads. This table holds approximately 250,000 distinct CDR3 sequences, around 32% found once. The sample comprised blood, either unsorted or a sorted T cell fraction (not recorded which). The origin of the receptors is a male donor with ankylosing spondylitis or in good health (not recorded which).

This clonotype appeared a few times. V is TRBV6-1 and J is TRBJ1-2; D gene uncertain. V lost 0 bases, J lost 7 bases, and 12 bases lay in between. Germline lookup yields CDR1 MNHNS and CDR2 SASEGT. This CDR3 region has 14 residues. CDR3 loop: CASSEALLSAGYTF. In nucleotides, the CDR3 is TGTGCCAGCAGTGAAGCGCTTTTGTCGGCTGGCTACACCTTC.

In this sample, this clonotype turned up a few times. The genes are TRBV28 and TRBJ2-7; D is unresolved. The germline V gene encodes CDR1 MDHEN and CDR2 SYDVKM. V dropped 3 bases and J dropped 3 bases, with 12 bases sitting between them. The CDR3 runs 14 residues. CDR3 nucleotides: TGTGCCAGCAGTTTTTGGCTATCCGGCTACGAGCAGTACTTC. Translating gives CASSFWLSGYEQYF.

The chain recombines TRBV13 with TRBJ2-1; perhaps D is TRBD1 or TRBD2 (5 bases each). The germline V and J ends were trimmed by 4 bases and 4 bases, with 17 bases remaining between them. CDR3 length: 16 amino acids. Germline assignment: CDR1 PRHDT and CDR2 FYEKMQ (reference sequence). CDR3: CASSSRGARLYNEQFF. The CDR3 region has the DNA TGTGCCAGCAGCTCACGAGGGGCTAGACTATACAATGAGCAGTTCTTC. The entire variable domain, with the rest obtained from reference TRBV13 and TRBJ2-1, is as follows: AAGVIQSPRHLIKEKRETATLKCYPIPRHDTVYWYQQGPGQDPQFLISFYEKMQSDKGSIPDRFSAQQFSDYHSELNMSSLELGDSALYFCASSSRGARLYNEQFFGPGTRLTVL.

The chain is built from TRBV12-3 or TRBV12-4 and TRBJ2-3; no definite D call. V shed 1 base and J shed 3 bases, with 11 bases lying between them. The CDR3 spans 15 residues. CDR3 bases: TGTGCCAGCAGTTTAGGGCTTTCCGTAACAGATACGCAGTATTTT. Residues: CASSLGLSVTDTQYF.

J is TRBJ2-3 and V is TRBV5-5; D possibly corresponds to TRBD1 (5 bases). Germline values: CDR1 SGHKS, CDR2 YYEKEE (reference sequence). The ends were cut back, 0 bases at V and 8 bases at J, with 16 bases in the middle. The CDR3 totals 15 residues. This chain's CDR3 is CASSLGSGIISTQYF. The CDR3 nucleotides read TGTGCCAGCAGCTTGGGCTCAGGGATAATATCTACGCAGTATTTT.

The V and J genes are TRBV29-1 and TRBJ1-5; tentatively, D is TRBD1 (5 bases). Germline V gene data show CDR1 as SQVTM and CDR2 as ANQGSEA. This CDR3 contains 13 residues. With 6 bases removed from V and 3 bases from J, the gap between germline ends came to 12 bases. CDR3 bases: TGCAGCGTCTCCAGGGATACCAATCAGCCCCAGCATTTT. Protein sequence: CSVSRDTNQPQHF.

There are a few counts of this clonotype. The chain uses TRBV29-1 and TRBJ2-7; no reliable D call. The V end lost 6 bases, the J end lost 3 bases, and 15 bases lay between the germline ends. The germline CDR1 and CDR2 sequences are SQVTM and ANQGSEA. The length of the CDR3 is 13 residues. This CDR3 is CSVETQTRYEQYF. CDR3 in DNA: TGCAGCGTCGAAACTCAAACCCGCTACGAGCAGTACTTC.

This chain connects TRBV15 to TRBJ2-7; 7 positions agree with TRBD2. CDR3 length: 15 residues. Germline loops: CDR1 LNHNV, CDR2 YYDKDF (reference sequence). Trimming at V came to 0 bases and at J to 3 bases, leaving 5 bases not matched to a gene. The CDR3 sequence is CATSRDRGDYYEQYF. CDR3 sequence (DNA): TGTGCCACCAGCAGAGATCGGGGGGACTACTACGAGCAGTACTTC. Full variable domain (remainder filled in from reference TRBV15 and TRBJ2-7): DAMVIQNPRYQVTQFGKPVTLSCSQTLNHNVMYWYQQKSSQAPKLLFHYYDKDFNNEADTPDNFQSRRPNTSFCFLDIRSPGLGDTAMYLCATSRDRGDYYEQYFGPGTRLTVT.

The sample holds a few counts of this clonotype. The chain links TRBV6-1 to TRBJ1-3; D gene unclear. The CDR3 spans 14 residues. Trimming removed 1 base from V and 4 bases from J, with 8 bases in between. CDR1 is MNHNS, CDR2 SASEGT, per germline. CDR3 loop: CASSEVTRGNTIYF. In DNA, the CDR3 is TGTGCCAGCAGTGAAGTTACCAGGGGAAACACCATATATTTT.

This chain links TRBV20-1 with TRBJ2-1, with 8 bases fitting TRBD1. Per germline, CDR1 DFQATT and CDR2 SNEGSKA (reference sequence). The CDR3 loop spans 15 amino acids. After removal of 6 bases from V and 7 bases from J, the junction contained 14 bases not matched to a gene. The CDR3 DNA is TGCAGTGCCTCGTGTCCGGACAGGGATTTAAATGAGCAGTTCTTC. It specifies CSASCPDRDLNEQFF.

The table lists this clonotype with a few counts. The rearrangement links TRBV10-3 to TRBJ2-3, with 9 bases lining up with TRBD2. The germline gives CDR1 ENHRY, CDR2 SYGVKD. The CDR3 consists of 15 residues. V lost 6 bases to trimming and J lost 2 bases; unmatched junction nucleotides: 6. In nucleotides, the CDR3 is TGTGCCATCAGGGGACTAGCTGAAGCCACAGATACGCAGTATTTT. Its translation: CAIRGLAEATDTQYF.

This CDR3 is CASRTGTTSPGEQFF. The CDR3 bases are TGTGCCAGCAGGACCGGGACTACCAGTCCCGGTGAGCAGTTCTTC. V usage is TRBV12-3 or TRBV12-4 and J usage is TRBJ2-1; 7 bases are a match to TRBD2. The CDR3 extends over 15 amino acids. The V gene end was trimmed by 6 bases and the J gene end by 9 bases; junction bases not matched to a gene: 14.

This clonotype was seen a handful of times. The chain recombines TRBV12-3 or TRBV12-4 with TRBJ1-3; D gene ambiguous. V lost 6 bases and J lost 4, with 7 bases in between. This CDR3 comprises 12 residues. This CDR3 is CASSKSGNTIYF. CDR3 DNA: TGTGCCAGCAGCAAGTCGGGAAACACCATATATTTT.

This clonotype came up once. This chain joins TRBV12-3 or TRBV12-4 and TRBJ1-5; 9 bases are shared with TRBD1. CDR3 length equals 15 residues. Trimming cost V 7 bases and J 5 bases; bases outside gene matches: 9. CDR3 nucleotide sequence: TGTGCCAGCATCTACGGACAGGGGATAGATCAGCCCCAGCATTTT. Translated: CASIYGQGIDQPQHF.

This sequence joins TRBV3-1 and TRBJ2-1, with 12 bases aligning to TRBD2. V trimming: 1 base; J trimming: 5 bases; junction bases outside the gene matches: 3. The germline V gene has CDR1 LGHDT and CDR2 YNNKEL (reference sequence). This CDR3 has 16 amino acids. For the CDR3, the DNA is TGTGCCAGCAGCCAAGGACTAGCGGGGGTTAACAATGAGCAGTTCTTC. Translating it yields CASSQGLAGVNNEQFF.

This clonotype was recorded a few times. The chain recombines TRBV5-1 with TRBJ2-5; 8 nucleotides agree with TRBD2. V gave up 0 bases and J gave up 2 bases; unmatched junction bases: 9. CDR1 and CDR2 from the germline V gene are SGHRS and YFSETQ. The CDR3 is 17 residues long. CDR3 amino acids: CASSLVRAGAKQETQYF. The CDR3, as DNA: TGCGCCAGCAGCTTGGTCCGAGCGGGGGCCAAACAAGAGACCCAGTACTTC.

V is TRBV4-2 and J is TRBJ2-3; D possibly corresponds to TRBD1 (7 bases). V lost 2 bases and J lost 7, with 19 bases in between. This CDR3 is 16 amino acids long. Germline-derived CDR1 and CDR2 are LGHNA and YNFKEQ. The CDR3 protein is CASSQWGETGLYTQYF. CDR3 sequence (DNA): TGTGCCAGCAGCCAATGGGGGGAGACAGGGTTGTATACGCAGTATTTT.

In its sample, this clonotype was seen a few times. This chain joins TRBV10-3 and TRBJ2-7; D possibly corresponds to TRBD2 (5 bases). The CDR3 is 13 amino acids. Germline assignment: CDR1 ENHRY and CDR2 SYGVKD. Here the CDR3 reads CATRRADPYEQYF. The CDR3 nucleotides are TGTGCGACCAGGCGGGCCGACCCCTACGAGCAGTACTTC.

In nucleotides, the CDR3 is TGCGCCAGCAGCTTGGCCTTTGGGGGGGCGCGATATGGCTACACCTTC. Translation gives CASSLAFGGARYGYTF. The gene calls are TRBV5-1 and TRBJ1-2; D is perhaps TRBD1 (6 bases). Germline values: CDR1 SGHRS, CDR2 YFSETQ. CDR3 length: 16 amino acids. Trimming took off 0 bases at V and 5 bases at J, with 17 bases between the two ends.

This clonotype showed up just a few times. The J gene is TRBJ2-3, the V gene TRBV10-3, with 8 nucleotides matching TRBD1. In germline, CDR1 is ENHRY, CDR2 SYGVKD. With V trimmed by 7 bases and J by 4 bases, 13 bases remained unmatched. The CDR3 totals 16 residues. In DNA form, the CDR3 reads TGTGCCATCATGGGCGGACAGGGTAGTGTGGCAGATACGCAGTATTTT. As protein: CAIMGGQGSVADTQYF.

This chain joins TRBV28 and TRBJ2-2; no clear D gene. Trimming took off 7 bases at V and 1 base at J, with 4 bases between the two ends. The CDR3 runs to 12 residues. CDR1 and CDR2 (germline): MDHEN, SYDVKM. The CDR3: CASKQNTGELFF. The CDR3 DNA sequence: TGTGCCAGCAAGCAGAACACCGGGGAGCTGTTTTTT. The whole variable domain, filled in from reference TRBV28 and TRBJ2-2, reads DVKVTQSSRYLVKRTGEKVFLECVQDMDHENMFWYRQDPGLGLRLIYFSYDVKMKEKGDIPEGYSVSREKKERFSLILESASTNQTSMYLCASKQNTGELFFGEGSRLTVL.

The chain couples TRBV25-1 to TRBJ2-5; D is possibly TRBD2 (7 bases). V was trimmed by 3 bases and J by 5 bases, leaving 16 bases between them. Germline V lookup: CDR1 MGHDK, CDR2 SYGVNS. The CDR3 runs 15 residues. For the CDR3, the DNA is TGTGCCAGCAGTGAGCCCCGCGGGGGCATGGAGACCCAGTACTTC. It yields the protein CASSEPRGGMETQYF. The whole variable domain, remainder taken from reference TRBV25-1 and TRBJ2-5, is EADIYQTPRYLVIGTGKKITLECSQTMGHDKMYWYQQDPGMELHLIHYSYGVNSTEKGDLSSESTVSRIRTEHFPLTLESARPSHTSQYLCASSEPRGGMETQYFGPGTRLLVL.

As to this clonotype: The junction and the germline gene differ at one end; a read error may be behind it. The rearrangement links TRBV20-1 to TRBJ2-5; D not certain. CDR3 length: 13 amino acids. Germline CDR1 reads DFQATT; CDR2 reads SNEGSKA (reference sequence). In DNA, the CDR3 is TGCAGTGCTAGGGACCCGGGCCAAGGGACCCAGTACTTC. Its protein product is CSARDPGQGTQYF.

The chain couples TRBV12-3 or TRBV12-4 to TRBJ2-7; 8 nucleotides line up with TRBD2. The CDR3 spans 15 residues. J lost 0 bases, V lost 6 bases, and 7 bases had no gene match. CDR3 in amino acids: CASSSGGPDSYEQYF. CDR3 bases: TGTGCCAGCAGCTCGGGGGGGCCGGACTCCTACGAGCAGTACTTC.

The chain recombines TRBV4-1 with TRBJ2-5, with D tentatively TRBD2 (5 bases). V was shortened by 5 bases and J by 5 bases, with 12 bases between the two germline ends. CDR3 length: 13 residues. CDR1 MGHRA and CDR2 YSYEKL come from the germline V gene. CDR3 sequence reads: CASSGSGEETQYF. The CDR3 DNA follows: TGCGCCAGCAGCGGAAGTGGGGAGGAGACCCAGTACTTC.